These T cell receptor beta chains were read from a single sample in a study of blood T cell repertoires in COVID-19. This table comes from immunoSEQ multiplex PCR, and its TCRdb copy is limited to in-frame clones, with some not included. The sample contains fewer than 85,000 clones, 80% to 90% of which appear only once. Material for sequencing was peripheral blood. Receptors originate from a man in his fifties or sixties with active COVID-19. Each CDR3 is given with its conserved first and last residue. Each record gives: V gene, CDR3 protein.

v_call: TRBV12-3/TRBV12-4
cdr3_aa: CASSLRGSEAFF

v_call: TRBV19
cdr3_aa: CASNDQGTGVGNYGYTF

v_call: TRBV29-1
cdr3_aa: CSADGGYSNEQFF

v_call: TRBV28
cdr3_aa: CGGQMNTEAFF

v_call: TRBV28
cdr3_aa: CASSLAAGTGELFF

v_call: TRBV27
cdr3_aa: CASSPLAGQLRSGQYF

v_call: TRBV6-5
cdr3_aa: CASSYSTGIYEQYF

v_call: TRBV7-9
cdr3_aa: CASSLAVTGNIQYF

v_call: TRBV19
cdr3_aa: CASSIEGGNEQFF

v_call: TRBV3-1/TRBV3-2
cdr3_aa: CASSQERGQGKYF

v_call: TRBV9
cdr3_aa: CASSVAPVGSGTQETQYF

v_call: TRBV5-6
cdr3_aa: CASIGGNYGYTF

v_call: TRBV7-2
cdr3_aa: CASSLVENQPQHF

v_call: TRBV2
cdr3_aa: CASSPDRVSLHF

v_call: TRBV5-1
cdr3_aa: CASSLYLATVGEKLFF

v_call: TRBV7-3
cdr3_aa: CASSYSSGGNIQYF

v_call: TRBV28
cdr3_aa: CASSPPNWQETQYF

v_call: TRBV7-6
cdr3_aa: CASSSLGGAYNEQFF

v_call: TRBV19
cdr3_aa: CASNMGGEGYTF

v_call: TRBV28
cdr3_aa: CASSSGQGGWANEKLFF

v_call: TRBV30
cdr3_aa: CAWSVGLAGPYNEQFF

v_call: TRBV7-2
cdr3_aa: CASSSRAGGTNTGELFF

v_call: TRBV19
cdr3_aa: CASTLSALRTGDTQYF

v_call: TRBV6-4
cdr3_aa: CASSLSGGPGELFF

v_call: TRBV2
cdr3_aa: CASSDRTGYFEQYF

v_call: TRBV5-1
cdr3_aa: CASSFEAGSPNYGYTF

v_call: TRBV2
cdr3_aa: CASSQQGMTGANVLTF

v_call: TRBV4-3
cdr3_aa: CASSHLPEGRGTDTQYF

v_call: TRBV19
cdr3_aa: CASSMRGKQETQYF

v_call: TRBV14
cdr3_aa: CASSQDGRTSGRFFEQYF